These 16 T cell receptor beta chains originate from one sample sequenced in a study of response to subunit inactivated influenza vaccine. TCRdb used MiXCR to reprocess the RT-PCR reads, holding one entry per CDR3 protein. Of about 610,000 distinct CDR3 sequences listed, around 15% are singletons. Sequencing used PBMCs from blood, obtained 11 to 12 days after vaccination. These receptor sequences come from a man aged 50 to 60 who received an inactivated influenza vaccine.

In DNA, the CDR3 is TGTGCCATCAGGCCGGGACAGGGTTACTACGAGCAGTACTTC. It translates to CAIRPGQGYYEQYF. V is TRBV10-3 and J is TRBJ2-7; 9 nucleotides match TRBD1. V lost 6 bases, J lost 3 bases, and 6 bases stayed unmatched. The CDR3 is 14 amino acids. CDR1 and CDR2 from the germline V gene are ENHRY and SYGVKD.

This clonotype was found a few times. This chain links TRBV20-1 with TRBJ2-1; TRBD2 matches at 8 bases. The germline CDR1 and CDR2 sequences are DFQATT and SNEGSKA (reference sequence). CDR3 length equals 18 residues. The V gene end was trimmed by 6 bases and the J gene end by 3 bases; junction bases not matched to a gene: 19. The CDR3 loop reads CSAQSSVGGESLYNEQFF. In DNA form, the CDR3 reads TGCAGTGCGCAAAGTTCAGTCGGGGGGGAATCACTCTACAATGAGCAGTTCTTC.

The V and J genes are TRBV24-1 and TRBJ2-2; 14 positions agree with TRBD2. Germline V CDR1 and CDR2: KGHDR, SFDVKD. The ends lost 3 bases at V and 6 bases at J; junction bases unmatched: 5. This CDR3 contains 17 residues. The CDR3 sequence is CATSDTGTSGSPGELFF. In DNA, the CDR3 is TGTGCCACCAGTGATACGGGGACTAGCGGGAGTCCCGGGGAGCTGTTTTTT.

The rearrangement uses TRBV3-1 and TRBJ2-3; D unresolved. Germline lookup yields CDR1 LGHDT and CDR2 YNNKEL (reference sequence). The V end was cut by 0 bases, the J end by 2 bases, with 6 bases between. The CDR3 consists of 14 residues. CDR3 DNA sequence: TGTGCCAGCAGCCAAGAGGAGATCACAGATACGCAGTATTTT. Translated, it gives CASSQEEITDTQYF.

This clonotype showed up many times. The V gene is TRBV10-3, the J gene TRBJ2-1, with TRBD2 as a possible D gene (6 bases). The CDR3 is made up of 16 amino acids. V dropped 3 bases and J dropped 2 bases, with 14 bases sitting between them. CDR1 is ENHRY and CDR2 is SYGVKD in the germline V gene. The CDR3 DNA reads as TGTGCCATCAGTGAATGGCGGGACTTCACCTACAATGAGCAGTTCTTC. This translates into CAISEWRDFTYNEQFF.

This clonotype was found a few times. J is TRBJ1-2 and V is TRBV4-3; the match to TRBD1 covers 7 bases. Losses at the gene ends were 3 bases for V and 8 bases for J; bases not matched to a gene: 9. This CDR3 spans 14 amino acids. The V gene's germline CDR1 is LGHNA and CDR2 YSLEER. The CDR3 reads CASSHIDRAEGYTF. CDR3 bases: TGCGCCAGCAGCCACATAGACAGGGCCGAGGGCTACACCTTC.

This rearrangement joins TRBV29-1 to TRBJ2-1; D call uncertain. CDR1 and CDR2 from the germline V gene are SQVTM and ANQGSEA. This CDR3 spans 15 amino acids. The V end was cut by 1 base, the J end by 0 bases, with 10 bases between. The CDR3 sequence is CSVEGSVDSYNEQFF. Written as DNA, the CDR3 is TGCAGCGTTGAAGGGAGCGTAGACTCCTACAATGAGCAGTTCTTC.

This clonotype was counted a few times. V and J are TRBV9 and TRBJ1-3, with D unclear. The V end lost 3 bases, the J end lost 0 bases, and 10 bases lay between the germline ends. CDR1 and CDR2 (germline): SGDLS, YYNGEE. This CDR3 is built from 15 residues. The CDR3 nucleotides are TGTGCCAGCAGCGCAAACTCAGTCTCTGGAAACACCATATATTTT. Translating gives CASSANSVSGNTIYF. Supplemented by reference TRBV9 and TRBJ1-3, the full variable domain reads DSGVTQTPKHLITATGQRVTLRCSPRSGDLSVYWYQQSLDQGLQFLIQYYNGEERAKGNILERFSAQQFPDLHSELNLSSLELGDSALYFCASSANSVSGNTIYFGEGSWLTVV.

This clonotype was counted only a few times. V usage is TRBV7-9 and J usage is TRBJ2-5; D not resolved. V was cut by 1 base and J by 9 bases, with 9 bases left in between. CDR3 length: 12 residues. In germline, CDR1 is SEHNR, CDR2 FQNEAQ (reference sequence). In DNA, the CDR3 is TGTGCCAGCAGCTTAGGATCGTTGGCCCAGTACTTC. Residues: CASSLGSLAQYF.

The chain uses TRBV9 and TRBJ1-4; a weak D match, TRBD1 (5 bases). The germline V and J ends were trimmed by 0 bases and 7 bases, with 16 bases remaining between them. The CDR3 loop spans 16 amino acids. Per germline, CDR1 SGDLS and CDR2 YYNGEE. CDR3 region: CASSVGETVDGEKLFF. In nucleotides, the CDR3 is TGTGCCAGCAGCGTAGGAGAGACAGTCGACGGTGAAAAACTGTTTTTT. The full variable domain, its missing parts supplied by reference TRBV9 and TRBJ1-4, is DSGVTQTPKHLITATGQRVTLRCSPRSGDLSVYWYQQSLDQGLQFLIQYYNGEERAKGNILERFSAQQFPDLHSELNLSSLELGDSALYFCASSVGETVDGEKLFFGSGTQLSVL.

This clonotype was counted only a few times. This chain uses TRBV7-6 with TRBJ2-7, with TRBD2 as a possible D gene (5 bases). In germline, CDR1 is SGHVS, CDR2 FNYEAQ. The length of the CDR3 is 12 residues. The ends were cut back, 5 bases at V and 7 bases at J, with 12 bases in the middle. The CDR3 is CASSPPLAEQYF. As DNA, the CDR3 is TGTGCCAGCAGCCCACCTTTAGCGGAGCAGTACTTC.

The J gene is TRBJ1-5, the V gene TRBV4-3, with D tentatively TRBD1 (5 bases). The germline V gene encodes CDR1 LGHNA and CDR2 YSLEER. This CDR3 contains 15 residues. Trimming left V 0 bases short and J 3 bases short, with 9 bases between. This CDR3 reads CASSQDGGINQPQHF. The CDR3 nucleotides read TGCGCCAGCAGCCAAGATGGGGGGATCAATCAGCCCCAGCATTTT.

This clonotype appeared a few times. This chain uses TRBV10-3 with TRBJ1-2; 7 nucleotides agree with TRBD1. Germline V gene lookup returns CDR1 ENHRY and CDR2 SYGVKD. The CDR3 spans 14 residues. J gave up 3 bases and V 4 bases, and 5 bases lay outside the gene matches. Here the CDR3 reads CAISVDRADYGYTF. The CDR3 DNA reads TGTGCCATCAGTGTTGACAGGGCGGACTATGGCTACACCTTC.

This clonotype appeared a few times. The chain has TRBV5-1 and TRBJ2-7; TRBD1 might be the D (5 bases). CDR3 length: 17 amino acids. Germline assignment: CDR1 SGHRS and CDR2 YFSETQ. The V end was cut by 0 bases, the J end by 0 bases, with 16 bases between. The DNA for the CDR3 is TGCGCCAGCAGCTTGGAGCTTAGCCTAAGGGGCTCCTACGAGCAGTACTTC. It is translated as CASSLELSLRGSYEQYF. Full variable domain (outside the CDR3, taken from reference TRBV5-1 and TRBJ2-7): KAGVTQTPRYLIKTRGQQVTLSCSPISGHRSVSWYQQTPGQGLQFLFEYFSETQRNKGNFPGRFSGRQFSNSRSEMNVSTLELGDSALYLCASSLELSLRGSYEQYFGPGTRLTVT.

The table lists this clonotype with many counts. CDR3 sequence (DNA): TGCAGTGCTCAAGGACAGGGGGCTTACCTTTACAATGAGCAGTTCTTC. It yields the protein CSAQGQGAYLYNEQFF. V usage is TRBV20-1 and J usage is TRBJ2-1; the match to TRBD1 covers 11 bases. Trimming at V came to 5 bases and at J to 4 bases, leaving 10 bases not matched to a gene. The germline V gene encodes CDR1 DFQATT and CDR2 SNEGSKA (reference sequence). The length of the CDR3 is 16 residues.

The chain links TRBV6-1 to TRBJ2-2; 9 bases are shared with TRBD1. Trimming at V came to 6 bases and at J to 5 bases, leaving 7 bases not matched to a gene. The CDR3 consists of 15 residues. The germline V gene has CDR1 MNHNS and CDR2 SASEGT. CDR3 protein: CASSSTGGWTGELFF. CDR3 nucleotide sequence: TGTGCCAGCAGCTCTACAGGGGGCTGGACCGGGGAGCTGTTTTTT.